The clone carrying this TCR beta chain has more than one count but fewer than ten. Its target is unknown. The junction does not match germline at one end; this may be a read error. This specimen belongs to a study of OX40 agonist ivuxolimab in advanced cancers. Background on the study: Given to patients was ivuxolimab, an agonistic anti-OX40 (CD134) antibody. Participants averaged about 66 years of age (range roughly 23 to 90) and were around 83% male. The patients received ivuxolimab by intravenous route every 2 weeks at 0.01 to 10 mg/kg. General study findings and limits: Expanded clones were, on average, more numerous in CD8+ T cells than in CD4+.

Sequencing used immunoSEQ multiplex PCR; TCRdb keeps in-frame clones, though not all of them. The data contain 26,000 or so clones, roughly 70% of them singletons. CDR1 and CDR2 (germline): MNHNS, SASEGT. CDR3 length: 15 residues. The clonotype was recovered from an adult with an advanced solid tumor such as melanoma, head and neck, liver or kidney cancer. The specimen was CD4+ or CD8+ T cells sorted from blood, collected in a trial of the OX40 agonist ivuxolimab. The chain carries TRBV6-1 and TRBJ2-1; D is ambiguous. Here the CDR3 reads CASREVPFNNNEQFF. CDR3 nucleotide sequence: TGTGCCAGCAGGGAAGTCCCCTTTAATAACAATGAGCAGTTCTTC.